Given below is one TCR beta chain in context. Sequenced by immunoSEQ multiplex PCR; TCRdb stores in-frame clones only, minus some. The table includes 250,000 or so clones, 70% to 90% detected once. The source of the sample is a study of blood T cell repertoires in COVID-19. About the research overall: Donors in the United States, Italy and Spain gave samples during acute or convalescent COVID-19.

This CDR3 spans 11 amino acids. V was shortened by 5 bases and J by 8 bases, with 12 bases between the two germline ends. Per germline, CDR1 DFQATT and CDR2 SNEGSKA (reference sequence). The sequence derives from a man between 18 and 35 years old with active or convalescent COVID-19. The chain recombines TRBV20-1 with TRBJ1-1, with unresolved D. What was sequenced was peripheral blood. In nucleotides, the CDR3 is TGCAGTGCTGGGAGATGGGGAGAAGCTTTCTTT. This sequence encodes CSAGRWGEAFF.